A single sample gave rise to the 6 T cell receptor beta chains below, sequenced in a study of T and B cells in COVID-19 patients (dated by TCRdb to 2020 to 2021). TRB repertoires were amplified using roughly 240-550 ng of genomic DNA isolated from blood. The run used an Illumina MiSeq. TRB rearrangements were amplified by multiplex PCR with BIOMED2 TRB-A/B primer pools. Through fastp at Q25 and MiXCR, TCRdb rebuilt clones from the public reads, retaining in-frame beta chains. Every distinct CDR3 protein forms one entry, paired with its most common genes and DNA. The sample table records some 14,000 distinct CDR3 sequences; more than 25% of these occur just once. The ten largest clones add up to 7% of the sample. The sequencing input was blood. The receptors were gathered from a human donor who had recovered from COVID-19.

The rearrangement uses TRBV4-3 and TRBJ2-2; TRBD1 aligns across 7 bases. This CDR3 is 15 amino acids long. Losses at the gene ends were 4 bases for V and 3 bases for J; bases not matched to a gene: 5. Germline V gene sequence: CDR1 LGHNA, CDR2 YSLEER. In DNA form, the CDR3 reads TGCGCCAGCAGCCTCCAACAGGGGTACACCGGGGAGCTGTTTTTT. This sequence encodes CASSLQQGYTGELFF.

By proportion, this clonotype is medium-sized. J is TRBJ2-3 and V is TRBV27; 10 nucleotides align to TRBD1. CDR1 is MNHEY and CDR2 is SMNVEV in the germline V gene (reference sequence). J was trimmed by 0 bases and V by 8 bases; bases with no gene match: 2. The CDR3 has 14 residues. Here the CDR3 DNA reads TGTGCCAGCGGGACAGGGGAGAGCACAGATACGCAGTATTTT. Translation: CASGTGESTDTQYF.

This clonotype was recorded many times. The chain employs TRBV6-5 and TRBJ2-1; either TRBD1 or TRBD2 may supply D (5 bases each). CDR3 size: 14 residues. Between the trimmed V and J ends, which lost 6 bases and 7 bases, there was a span of 16 bases. Germline assignment: CDR1 MNHEY and CDR2 SVGAGI. As DNA, the CDR3 is TGTGCCAGCAGACGAGGGGCCCTAGGGAATGAGCAGTTCTTC. Its translation: CASRRGALGNEQFF.

This sequence joins TRBV6-2 or TRBV6-3 and TRBJ1-1; D is undetermined. This CDR3 region has 14 residues. V was trimmed by 8 bases and J by 4 bases, leaving 17 bases between them. Looked up from germline, CDR1 is MNHEY and CDR2 is SVGEGT. CDR3 bases: TGTGCCAGCGGTGAATTCTCTGGAACCACTGAAGCTTTCTTT. This encodes CASGEFSGTTEAFF.

This clonotype was seen more than once but under ten times. The V and J genes are TRBV7-2 and TRBJ2-1, with D possibly matching TRBD2 (6 bases). The CDR3 extends over 11 amino acids. V was clipped by 6 bases and J by 9 bases, with 9 bases between them. Germline lookup yields CDR1 SGHTA and CDR2 FQGNSA. CDR3 in amino acids: CASRRGGEQFF. The CDR3 region has the DNA TGTGCCAGCAGAAGGGGAGGTGAGCAGTTCTTC.

Here the CDR3 reads CASSGGADTQYF. The CDR3 nucleotides read TGTGCCAGCAGCGGTGGGGCAGATACGCAGTATTTT. The rearrangement joins TRBV6-1 to TRBJ2-3; no firm D call. This CDR3 has 12 amino acids. Germline CDR1 is MNHNS and CDR2 is SASEGT. Trimming stripped 6 bases from V and 4 bases from J, with 8 bases between.